This T cell receptor (beta chain) was retrieved from a study of blood T cells in healthy people across ages. Study findings and constraints: TCR beta diversity, measured per million T cells, fell in a roughly linear way with age.

Every participating donor contributed roughly 11 milliliters of peripheral blood through a draw. Researchers isolated at least 7 million PBMCs per sample. Alongside a J-beta primer mix, a sample-barcoded 5' primer served in a second PCR lasting about 7 to 11 cycles. TCRdb ran MiXCR on the 5' RACE reads and lists one entry per CDR3 protein. Among approximately 2,000,000 distinct CDR3 sequences listed, roughly two fifths were seen once. The table lists this clonotype with a count of one. Its antigen is undetermined. A read error may produce the germline difference seen at one junction end. The sequence came from a human donor in good health. Input material: blood.

The CDR3 sequence: CATRAADSYERYF. CDR3 coding DNA: TGTGCCACCAGGGCGGCAGACTCCTACGAGCGGTACTTC. The chain carries TRBV24-1 and TRBJ2-7; D unclear. From germline, CDR1 is KGHDR and CDR2 SFDVKD. The CDR3 length is 13 residues.